This passage covers 26 T cell receptor beta chains from one sample sequenced in a study of T cell changes during pregnancy in multiple sclerosis. Libraries were prepared by immunoSEQ multiplex PCR; TCRdb keeps only in-frame clonotypes and omits some of them. This table has some 100,000 clones, almost 95% appearing once. This material consisted of peripheral blood, taken before pregnancy. These receptors were obtained from a female donor with multiple sclerosis, enrolled in a pregnancy study.

The rearrangement joins TRBV11-2 to TRBJ2-7; D unclear. Trimming cost V 1 base and J 5 bases, with 9 bases left between them. The CDR3 totals 13 residues. CDR1 and CDR2 (germline): SGHAT, FQNNGV. This CDR3 reads CASSLGYSNEQYF. The CDR3 DNA reads TGTGCCAGCAGCTTAGGATATAGCAACGAGCAGTACTTC.

V gene TRBV28 combines with J gene TRBJ2-2, with D maybe TRBD2 (7 bases). The germline gives CDR1 MDHEN, CDR2 SYDVKM. The CDR3 extends over 15 amino acids. Trimming removed 5 bases at V and 4 bases at J, with 14 bases between. CDR3 loop: CASSRRGGGTGELFF. In DNA, the CDR3 is TGTGCCAGCAGTCGTCGGGGAGGGGGCACCGGGGAGCTGTTTTTT.

The chain combines TRBV12-5 with TRBJ2-1; 9 positions match TRBD1. This CDR3 has 17 amino acids. Germline trimming cut 0 bases from V and 6 bases from J; bases unmatched to any gene: 9. In germline, CDR1 is LGHNT, CDR2 FRNRAP. This chain's CDR3 is CASGLVLGDRDRNEQFF. In DNA, the CDR3 is TGTGCTAGTGGTTTGGTATTGGGGGACAGGGATCGCAATGAGCAGTTCTTC.

The rearrangement links TRBV6-1 to TRBJ1-1; D is undetermined. The CDR3 is made up of 14 amino acids. The germline gives CDR1 MNHNS, CDR2 SASEGT. V lost 7 bases and J 2 bases, leaving 14 bases between the germline ends. The CDR3 loop is CASTIEDLNTEAFF. In nucleotides, the CDR3 is TGTGCCAGCACTATCGAGGATCTAAACACTGAAGCTTTCTTT.

The chain recombines TRBV19 with TRBJ2-2; D not resolved. This CDR3 comprises 14 residues. V gave up 6 bases and J gave up 4 bases, with 12 bases separating them. Germline V lookup: CDR1 LNHDA, CDR2 SQIVND (reference sequence). The CDR3 here is CASSRLVITGELFF. The CDR3 region has the DNA TGTGCCAGTAGCCGATTAGTGATCACCGGGGAGCTGTTTTTT.

The V and J genes are TRBV9 and TRBJ1-3; D might be TRBD1 (5 bases). CDR1 SGDLS and CDR2 YYNGEE come from the germline V gene. Between the trimmed V and J ends, which lost 3 bases and 0 bases, there was a span of 10 bases. This CDR3 has 15 amino acids. CDR3 sequence: CASSETVSSGNTIYF. The CDR3 DNA is TGTGCCAGCAGCGAGACAGTTAGCTCTGGAAACACCATATATTTT.

The chain is built from TRBV19 and TRBJ2-5, with 10 bases identical to TRBD1. In germline, CDR1 is LNHDA, CDR2 SQIVND (reference sequence). V shed 2 bases, J shed 2 bases, and the junction held 5 bases outside the gene matches. The length of the CDR3 is 16 residues. The CDR3 loop reads CASSISRGQGQETQYF. For the CDR3, the DNA is TGTGCCAGTAGTATATCGAGGGGACAGGGGCAAGAGACCCAGTACTTC.

CDR3 bases: TGTGCCAGCAGTTTCCGACTAGCGGGAGGGCAGAAGGATGAGCAGTTCTTC. This encodes CASSFRLAGGQKDEQFF. This chain joins TRBV27 and TRBJ2-1; 14 nucleotides match TRBD2. CDR1 is MNHEY, CDR2 SMNVEV, per germline (reference sequence). This CDR3 region has 17 residues. V was pared by 3 bases and J by 8 bases, with 9 bases of the junction left unmatched.

The chain has TRBV30 and TRBJ2-7; maybe TRBD2 (6 bases). The germline V gene has CDR1 GTSNPN and CDR2 SVGIG (reference sequence). Trimming took off 4 bases at V and 6 bases at J, with 19 bases between the two ends. The CDR3 loop spans 14 amino acids. The CDR3 is CAWTESPGVGEQYF. The CDR3 DNA is TGTGCCTGGACCGAGTCCCCGGGGGTTGGCGAGCAGTACTTC.

The sample holds one count of this clone. V usage is TRBV5-4 and J usage is TRBJ2-7; TRBD2 is a possible D gene (7 bases). There are 15 residues in the CDR3. Germline CDR1 reads SGHNT; CDR2 reads YYREEE (reference sequence). V shed 0 bases and J shed 2 bases, with 12 bases lying between them. CDR3 amino acids: CASSLAGGKPYEQYF. CDR3 bases: TGTGCCAGCAGCTTGGCGGGGGGCAAACCCTACGAGCAGTACTTC.

The chain combines TRBV28 with TRBJ2-1; D perhaps matches TRBD2 (6 bases). This CDR3 comprises 13 residues. The ends were cut back, 7 bases at V and 8 bases at J, with 15 bases in the middle. Germline CDR1 and CDR2: MDHEN and SYDVKM. CDR3: CASTLLGGDEQFF. In DNA, the CDR3 is TGTGCCAGCACCCTATTAGGAGGGGATGAGCAGTTCTTC.

The rearrangement uses TRBV10-1 and TRBJ1-1, with D perhaps matching TRBD1 (5 bases). There are 12 residues in the CDR3. V lost 8 bases, J lost 5 bases, and 12 bases lay in between. Germline CDR1 WNHNN, CDR2 SYGVQD (reference sequence). Here the CDR3 reads CASSGLETEAFF. As DNA, the CDR3 is TGCGCCAGCTCAGGGCTGGAAACTGAAGCTTTCTTT.

The chain combines TRBV21-1 with TRBJ2-7; the D call TRBD1 from the table was never checked on the DNA. TRBV21-1 is termed a pseudogene. The CDR3 is 12 amino acids. The CDR3 region has the DNA TGTGCCAGCAGACAGGGGATCCACGAGCAGTACTTC. Residues: CASRQGIHEQYF.

In its sample, this clone was seen once. The chain employs TRBV7-9 and TRBJ2-4; 7 bases fit TRBD2. The J segment lost 11 bases and the V segment lost 1 base, leaving 2 bases of the junction unmatched. The CDR3 extends over 12 amino acids. Germline V CDR1 and CDR2: SEHNR, FQNEAQ (reference sequence). In DNA, the CDR3 is TGTGCCAGCAGCTTAGTGGGGGGGGTTCAGTACTTC. Its translation: CASSLVGGVQYF.

This sequence joins TRBV27 and TRBJ2-7; 12 bases are shared with TRBD2. CDR1 MNHEY and CDR2 SMNVEV come from the germline V gene (reference sequence). V lost 6 bases and J lost 7; bases outside the gene matches: 16. CDR3 length: 17 residues. The CDR3 nucleotides are TGTGCCAGCAGCCCGGGACTAGCGGGTCTCTTCCCGCGGGAGCAGTACTTC. Amino acids: CASSPGLAGLFPREQYF.

This clone was detected once. V and J are TRBV2 and TRBJ2-2; TRBD1 agrees at 8 bases. The CDR3 runs 14 residues. The V gene end was trimmed by 8 bases and the J gene end by 5 bases; junction bases not matched to a gene: 7. The germline CDR1 and CDR2 sequences are SNHLY and FYNNEI. CDR3 amino acids: CASGTGLRTGELFF. The CDR3 coding sequence is TGTGCCAGCGGGACAGGCCTAAGGACCGGGGAGCTGTTTTTT.

The chain employs TRBV13 and TRBJ1-4; D possibly corresponds to TRBD1 (5 bases). Per the germline V gene, CDR1 is PRHDT and CDR2 is FYEKMQ (reference sequence). V lost 3 bases and J lost 7, with 15 bases in between. The CDR3 is made up of 15 amino acids. The CDR3 sequence is CASSLFMRGGEKLFF. The CDR3 DNA follows: TGTGCCAGCAGCTTGTTTATGCGGGGCGGTGAAAAACTGTTTTTT.

The V gene is TRBV7-7, the J gene TRBJ2-2; TRBD2 aligns across 7 bases. The CDR3 loop spans 16 amino acids. Germline lookup yields CDR1 SSHAT and CDR2 FNYEAQ (reference sequence). Trimming cost V 2 bases and J 2 bases; bases outside gene matches: 5. The CDR3 sequence is CASSLWAGENTGELFF. In DNA form, the CDR3 reads TGTGCCAGCAGCTTATGGGCGGGAGAAAACACCGGGGAGCTGTTTTTT.

The chain uses TRBV9 and TRBJ1-1; the D gene is possibly TRBD1 (5 bases). In germline, CDR1 is SGDLS, CDR2 YYNGEE. There are 17 residues in the CDR3. With 2 bases removed from V and 2 bases from J, the gap between germline ends came to 19 bases. The CDR3, as DNA: TGTGCCAGCAGCGTGGGGGGGACCTTAACAGGAAACACTGAAGCTTTCTTT. It yields the protein CASSVGGTLTGNTEAFF.

The rearrangement uses TRBV5-1 and TRBJ1-1; the D gene is possibly TRBD1 (6 bases). The CDR3 sequence is 14 residues long. The V gene's germline CDR1 is SGHRS and CDR2 YFSETQ. Deletions cut 3 bases from V and 1 base from J, with 10 bases between. The CDR3 region has the DNA TGCGCCAGCAGCTCCGGACAGTGGAACACTGAAGCTTTCTTT. Its protein product is CASSSGQWNTEAFF.

The chain recombines TRBV5-1 with TRBJ1-1; a weak D match, TRBD1 (5 bases). The CDR3 is 14 amino acids. CDR1 is SGHRS and CDR2 is YFSETQ in the germline V gene. V dropped 0 bases and J dropped 4 bases, with 10 bases sitting between them. The CDR3 DNA is TGCGCCAGCAGCTTGGACGCGGGGACCACTGAAGCTTTCTTT. Its protein is CASSLDAGTTEAFF.

This chain connects TRBV7-2 to TRBJ2-2; TRBD2 is a possible D gene (5 bases). V was pared by 0 bases and J by 3 bases, with 5 bases between. The germline gives CDR1 SGHTA, CDR2 FQGNSA. This CDR3 has 14 residues. The CDR3 DNA is TGTGCCAGCAGCTTAGCGAGGGACACCGGGGAGCTGTTTTTT. It specifies CASSLARDTGELFF.

V is TRBV9 and J is TRBJ2-2; TRBD1 might be the D (5 bases). Trimming pared 4 bases from V and 1 base from J, leaving 11 bases between. The CDR3 sequence is 15 residues long. The germline gives CDR1 SGDLS, CDR2 YYNGEE. The CDR3 DNA is TGTGCCAGCAGCCCAGAGACAGTGAACACCGGGGAGCTGTTTTTT. This translates into CASSPETVNTGELFF.

CDR3 sequence: CASSWGVGGVSYEQYF. CDR3 bases: TGTGCCAGCAGCTGGGGGGTTGGGGGGGTGTCCTACGAGCAGTACTTC. The chain recombines TRBV5-4 with TRBJ2-7; 7 positions match TRBD2. The germline CDR1 and CDR2 sequences are SGHNT and YYREEE (reference sequence). J gave up 1 base and V 3 bases, and 10 bases lay outside the gene matches. The CDR3 has 16 residues.

This chain links TRBV12-5 with TRBJ2-1, with TRBD2 matching 9 bases. Trimming removed 3 bases from V and 9 bases from J; junction bases left unmatched: 12. CDR1 is LGHNT and CDR2 is FRNRAP in the germline V gene. CDR3 length equals 16 residues. CDR3: CASGFMAGGEIGEQFF. CDR3 coding DNA: TGTGCTAGTGGTTTTATGGCGGGAGGGGAGATAGGTGAGCAGTTCTTC. Full variable domain (rest looked up from reference TRBV12-5 and TRBJ2-1): DARVTQTPRHKVTEMGQEVTMRCQPILGHNTVFWYRQTMMQGLELLAYFRNRAPLDDSGMPKDRFSAEMPDATLATLKIQPSEPRDSAVYFCASGFMAGGEIGEQFFGPGTRLTVL.

The chain is built from TRBV2 and TRBJ1-1; D is ambiguous. Germline V CDR1 and CDR2: SNHLY, FYNNEI. The CDR3 has 14 residues. The V and J ends lost 11 bases and 3 bases respectively, with 19 bases between them. The CDR3 reads CALRAGRYDTEAFF. The CDR3 nucleotides are TGTGCCTTGCGGGCAGGTCGATACGACACTGAAGCTTTCTTT.